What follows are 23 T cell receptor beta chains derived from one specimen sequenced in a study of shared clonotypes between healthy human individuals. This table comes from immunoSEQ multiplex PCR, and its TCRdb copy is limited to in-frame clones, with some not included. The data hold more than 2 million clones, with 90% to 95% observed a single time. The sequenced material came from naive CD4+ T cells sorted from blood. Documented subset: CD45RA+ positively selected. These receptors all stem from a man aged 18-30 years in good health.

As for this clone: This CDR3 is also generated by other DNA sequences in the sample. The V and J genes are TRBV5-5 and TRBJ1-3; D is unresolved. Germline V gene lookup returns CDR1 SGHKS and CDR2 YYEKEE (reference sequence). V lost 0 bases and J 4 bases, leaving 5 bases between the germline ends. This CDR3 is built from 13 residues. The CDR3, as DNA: TGTGCCAGCAGCTTGGACCCGGGAAACACCATATATTTT. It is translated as CASSLDPGNTIYF.

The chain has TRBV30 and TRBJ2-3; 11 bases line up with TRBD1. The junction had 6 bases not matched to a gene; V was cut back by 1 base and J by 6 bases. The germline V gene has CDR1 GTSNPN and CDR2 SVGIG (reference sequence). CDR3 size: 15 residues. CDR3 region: CAWSAGQGAPDTQYF. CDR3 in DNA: TGTGCCTGGAGTGCCGGACAGGGGGCGCCTGATACGCAGTATTTT.

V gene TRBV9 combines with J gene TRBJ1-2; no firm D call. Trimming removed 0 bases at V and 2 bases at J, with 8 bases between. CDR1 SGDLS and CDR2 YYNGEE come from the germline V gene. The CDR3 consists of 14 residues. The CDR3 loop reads CASSVVAENYGYTF. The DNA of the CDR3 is TGTGCCAGCAGCGTAGTTGCGGAAAACTATGGCTACACCTTC.

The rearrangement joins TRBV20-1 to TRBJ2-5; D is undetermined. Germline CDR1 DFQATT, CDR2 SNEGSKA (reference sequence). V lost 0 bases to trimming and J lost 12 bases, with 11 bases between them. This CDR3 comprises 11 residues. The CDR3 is CSARDPPGEYF. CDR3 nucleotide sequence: TGCAGTGCTAGAGATCCCCCCGGAGAGTACTTC.

CDR3 residues: CASINRGFEAFF. The CDR3 region has the DNA TGTGCCAGCATCAACAGGGGCTTTGAAGCTTTCTTT. The chain has TRBV28 and TRBJ1-1; 7 nucleotides align to TRBD1. The germline CDR1 and CDR2 sequences are MDHEN and SYDVKM. This CDR3 has 12 amino acids. Trimming at V came to 7 bases and at J to 7 bases, leaving 6 bases not matched to a gene. Using reference TRBV28 and TRBJ1-1 for the parts outside the CDR3, the full variable domain is DVKVTQSSRYLVKRTGEKVFLECVQDMDHENMFWYRQDPGLGLRLIYFSYDVKMKEKGDIPEGYSVSREKKERFSLILESASTNQTSMYLCASINRGFEAFFGQGTRLTVV.

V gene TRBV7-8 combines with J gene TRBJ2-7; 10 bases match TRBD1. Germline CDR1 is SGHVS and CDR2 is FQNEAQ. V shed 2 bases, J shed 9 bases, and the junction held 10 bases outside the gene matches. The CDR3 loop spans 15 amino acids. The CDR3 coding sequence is TGTGCCAGCAGCTTAACGGGACAGGGGCCTTGGGGGCAGTACTTC. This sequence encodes CASSLTGQGPWGQYF.

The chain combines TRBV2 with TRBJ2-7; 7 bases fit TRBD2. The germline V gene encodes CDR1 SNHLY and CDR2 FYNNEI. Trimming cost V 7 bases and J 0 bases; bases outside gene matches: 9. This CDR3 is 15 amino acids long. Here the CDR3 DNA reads TGTGCCAGCAAGGTGGGCGGGGGTCCCTCCTACGAGCAGTACTTC. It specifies CASKVGGGPSYEQYF.

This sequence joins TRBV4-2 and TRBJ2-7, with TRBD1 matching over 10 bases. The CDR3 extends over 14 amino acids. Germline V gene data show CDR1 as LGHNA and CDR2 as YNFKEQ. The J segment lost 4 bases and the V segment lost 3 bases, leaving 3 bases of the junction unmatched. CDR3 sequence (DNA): TGTGCCAGCAGCCATCCGGGACAGGGGTACGAGCAGTACTTC. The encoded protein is CASSHPGQGYEQYF.

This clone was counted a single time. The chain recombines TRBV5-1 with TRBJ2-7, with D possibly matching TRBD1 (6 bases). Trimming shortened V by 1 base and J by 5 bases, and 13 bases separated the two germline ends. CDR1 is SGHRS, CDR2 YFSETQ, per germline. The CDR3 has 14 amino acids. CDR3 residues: CASSLSQGLNEQYF. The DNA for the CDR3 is TGCGCCAGCAGCTTGAGTCAGGGGTTGAACGAGCAGTACTTC.

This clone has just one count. The CDR3 DNA reads as TGTGCCAGCAGCTTAGAGGGGGCGGGCGACATTCAGTACTTC. Residues: CASSLEGAGDIQYF. The chain employs TRBV7-2 and TRBJ2-4; TRBD1 matches 7 bases. Germline V gives CDR1 SGHTA, CDR2 FQGNSA. V dropped 1 base and J dropped 8; count of bases not matched to a gene: 5. This CDR3 has 14 residues.

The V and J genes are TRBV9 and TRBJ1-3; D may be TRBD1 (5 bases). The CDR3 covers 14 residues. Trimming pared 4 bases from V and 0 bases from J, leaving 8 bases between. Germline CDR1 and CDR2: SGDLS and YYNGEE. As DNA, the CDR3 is TGTGCCAGCAGCCCCAGGGCCTCTGGAAACACCATATATTTT. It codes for CASSPRASGNTIYF.

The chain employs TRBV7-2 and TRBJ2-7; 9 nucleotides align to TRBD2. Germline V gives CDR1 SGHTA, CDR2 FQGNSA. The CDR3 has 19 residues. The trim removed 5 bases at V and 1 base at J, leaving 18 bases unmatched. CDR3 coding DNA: TGTGCCAGCAGCCCCCAAGTCGGGGCCGTAGCGGGGGCGTCCTACGAGCAGTACTTC. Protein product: CASSPQVGAVAGASYEQYF.

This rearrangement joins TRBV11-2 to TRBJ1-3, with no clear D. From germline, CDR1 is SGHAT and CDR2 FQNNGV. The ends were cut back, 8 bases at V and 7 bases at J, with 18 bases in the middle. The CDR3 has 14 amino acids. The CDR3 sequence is CASASPARSNTIYF. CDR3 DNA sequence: TGTGCCAGCGCCTCCCCGGCCCGTTCCAACACCATATATTTT.

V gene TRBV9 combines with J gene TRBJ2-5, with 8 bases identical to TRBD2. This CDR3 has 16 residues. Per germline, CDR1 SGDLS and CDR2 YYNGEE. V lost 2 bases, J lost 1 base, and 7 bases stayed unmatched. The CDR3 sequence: CASSVSGGGSQETQYF. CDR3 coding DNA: TGTGCCAGCAGCGTGTCTGGCGGGGGGTCCCAAGAGACCCAGTACTTC.

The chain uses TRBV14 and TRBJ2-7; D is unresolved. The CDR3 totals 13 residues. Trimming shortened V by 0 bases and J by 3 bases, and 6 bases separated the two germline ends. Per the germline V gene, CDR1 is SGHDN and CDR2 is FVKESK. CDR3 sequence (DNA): TGTGCCAGCAGCCAAGATCCCCGCTACGAGCAGTACTTC. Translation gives CASSQDPRYEQYF. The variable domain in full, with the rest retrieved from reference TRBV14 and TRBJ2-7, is EAGVTQFPSHSVIEKGQTVTLRCDPISGHDNLYWYRRVMGKEIKFLLHFVKESKQDESGMPNNRFLAERTGGTYSTLKVQPAELEDSGVYFCASSQDPRYEQYFGPGTRLTVT.

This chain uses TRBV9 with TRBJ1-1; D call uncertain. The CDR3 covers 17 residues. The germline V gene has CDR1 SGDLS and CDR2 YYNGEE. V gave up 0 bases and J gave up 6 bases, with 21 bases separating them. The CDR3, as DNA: TGTGCCAGCAGCGTAGAAAGAGAGGGAACGCGACCTCCTGAAGCTTTCTTT. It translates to CASSVEREGTRPPEAFF. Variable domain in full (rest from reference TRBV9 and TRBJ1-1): DSGVTQTPKHLITATGQRVTLRCSPRSGDLSVYWYQQSLDQGLQFLIQYYNGEERAKGNILERFSAQQFPDLHSELNLSSLELGDSALYFCASSVEREGTRPPEAFFGQGTRLTVV.

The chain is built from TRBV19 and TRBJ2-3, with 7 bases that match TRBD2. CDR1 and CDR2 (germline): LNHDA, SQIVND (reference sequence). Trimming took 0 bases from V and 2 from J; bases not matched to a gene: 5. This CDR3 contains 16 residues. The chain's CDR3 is CASSIDAGVFTDTQYF. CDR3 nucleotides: TGTGCCAGTAGTATAGATGCGGGAGTATTCACAGATACGCAGTATTTT.

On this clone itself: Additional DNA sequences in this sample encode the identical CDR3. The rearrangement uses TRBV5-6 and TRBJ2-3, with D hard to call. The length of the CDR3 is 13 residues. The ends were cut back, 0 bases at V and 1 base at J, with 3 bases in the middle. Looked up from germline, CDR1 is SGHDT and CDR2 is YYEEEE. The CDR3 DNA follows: TGTGCCAGCAGCTTGGCTGGCACAGATACGCAGTATTTT. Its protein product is CASSLAGTDTQYF.

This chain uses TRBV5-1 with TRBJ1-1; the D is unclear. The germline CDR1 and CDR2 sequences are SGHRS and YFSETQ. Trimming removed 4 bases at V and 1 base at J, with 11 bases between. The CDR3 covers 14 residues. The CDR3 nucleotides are TGCGCCAGCAGCCCTACGGCCGGGAACACTGAAGCTTTCTTT. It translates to CASSPTAGNTEAFF.

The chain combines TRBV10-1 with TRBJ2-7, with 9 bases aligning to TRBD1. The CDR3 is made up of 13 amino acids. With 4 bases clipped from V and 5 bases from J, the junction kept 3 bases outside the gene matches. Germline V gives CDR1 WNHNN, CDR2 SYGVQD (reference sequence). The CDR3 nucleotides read TGCGCCAGCAGTGCGGGACAGGGCCACGAGCAGTACTTC. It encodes CASSAGQGHEQYF.

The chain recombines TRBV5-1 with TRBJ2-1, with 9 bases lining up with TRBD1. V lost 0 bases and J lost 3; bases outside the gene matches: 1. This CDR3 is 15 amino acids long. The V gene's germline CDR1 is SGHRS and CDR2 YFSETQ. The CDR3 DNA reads TGCGCCAGCAGCTTGGGGGACAGGGACTACAATGAGCAGTTCTTC. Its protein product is CASSLGDRDYNEQFF.

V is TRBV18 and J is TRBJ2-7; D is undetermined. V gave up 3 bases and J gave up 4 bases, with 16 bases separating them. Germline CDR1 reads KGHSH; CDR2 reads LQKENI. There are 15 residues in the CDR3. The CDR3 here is CASSPPLPRGYEQYF. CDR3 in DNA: TGTGCCAGCTCACCTCCCCTTCCCCGAGGATACGAGCAGTACTTC.

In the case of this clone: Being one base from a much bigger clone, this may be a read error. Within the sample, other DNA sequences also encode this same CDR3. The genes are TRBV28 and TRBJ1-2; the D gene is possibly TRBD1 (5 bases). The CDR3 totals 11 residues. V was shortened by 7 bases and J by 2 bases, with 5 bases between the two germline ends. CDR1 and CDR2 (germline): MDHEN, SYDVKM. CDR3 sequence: CASTGNYGYTF. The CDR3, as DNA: TGTGCCAGCACAGGGAACTATGGCTACACCTTC.